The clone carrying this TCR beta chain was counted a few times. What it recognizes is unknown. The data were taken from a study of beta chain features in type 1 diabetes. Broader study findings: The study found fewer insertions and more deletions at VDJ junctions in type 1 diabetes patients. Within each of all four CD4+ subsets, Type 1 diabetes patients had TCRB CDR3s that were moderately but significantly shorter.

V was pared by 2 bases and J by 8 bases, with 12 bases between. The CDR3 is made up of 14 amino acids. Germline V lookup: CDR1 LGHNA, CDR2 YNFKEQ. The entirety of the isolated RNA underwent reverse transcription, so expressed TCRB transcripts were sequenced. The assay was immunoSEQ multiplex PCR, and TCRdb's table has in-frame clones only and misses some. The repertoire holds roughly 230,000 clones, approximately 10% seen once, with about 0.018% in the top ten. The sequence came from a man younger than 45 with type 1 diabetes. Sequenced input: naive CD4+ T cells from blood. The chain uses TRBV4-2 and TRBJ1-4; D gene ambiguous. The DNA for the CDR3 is TGTGCCAGCAGCCAACGGGGTCTGGAAGAAAAACTGTTTTTT. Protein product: CASSQRGLEEKLFF.